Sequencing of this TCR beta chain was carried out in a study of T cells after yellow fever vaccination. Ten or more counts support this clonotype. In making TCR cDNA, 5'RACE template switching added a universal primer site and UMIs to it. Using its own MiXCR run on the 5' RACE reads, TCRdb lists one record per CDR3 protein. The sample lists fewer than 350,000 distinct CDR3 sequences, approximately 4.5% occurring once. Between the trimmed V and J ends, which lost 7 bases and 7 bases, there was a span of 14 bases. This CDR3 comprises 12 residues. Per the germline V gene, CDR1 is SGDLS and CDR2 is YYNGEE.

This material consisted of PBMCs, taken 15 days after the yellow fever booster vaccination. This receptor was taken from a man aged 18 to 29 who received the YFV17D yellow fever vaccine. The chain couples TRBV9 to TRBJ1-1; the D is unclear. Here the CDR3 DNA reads TGTGCCAGCGGGCAGGCTGATTATGAAGCTTTCTTT. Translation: CASGQADYEAFF.